Sequencing of this T cell receptor (beta chain) was carried out in a study of cytomegalovirus exposure and HLA in healthy donors. Study-wide context: The approximately 130 validation repertoires were reported in a later analysis to have been generated on the same platform as the roughly 700 first-cohort repertoires.

Remarks on this clone: Antigen specificity is unknown.

The donors were part of the 120-subject validation cohort, which stood apart from the roughly 670-subject first cohort. The method was immunoSEQ multiplex PCR; TCRdb's version includes in-frame clones alone and lacks a portion of them. The sample lists roughly 80,000 clones; around 94% were seen once. Whole-study findings and limits: Researchers reported that a few CMV-associated chains were confirmed in vitro as CMV antigen-specific. The study labeled 170 or so TCR beta chains cytomegalovirus-associated.

Sequenced sample: PBMCs. This clonotype was sampled from a young woman in good health and CMV-seropositive.

The CDR3 region is CSDLTRAAGRAFF. For the CDR3, the DNA is TGCAGCGACCTGACGAGGGCGGCGGGGAGAGCTTTCTTT. The V and J genes are TRBV29-1 and TRBJ1-1, with D unresolved. Germline V gene lookup returns CDR1 SQVTM and CDR2 ANQGSEA. V shed 7 bases and J shed 10 bases, with 22 bases lying between them. The CDR3 contains 13 residues.